These T cell receptor beta chains were read from a single sample in a study of CD8 T cells in Susac syndrome. TCRdb recomputed calls from the immunoSEQ multiplex PCR reads with MiXCR, one row per CDR3 protein. The sample lists 150,000 or so distinct CDR3 sequences; roughly 94% were seen once. Sequenced input: CD4+ T cells from PBMCs. The receptor set was obtained from a human donor with Susac syndrome. CDR3s include the opening cysteine and the closing phenylalanine or tryptophan. The D gene is left open where the match is weak. Expanded clones are given a class, and other clones once, few, many or no size at all.

>TRBV13|.|TRBJ2-7|.
TGTGCCAGCAGCTTGCTGGGGGGCGAGCAGTACTTC
CASSLLGGEQYF
>TRBV12-3/TRBV12-4|.|TRBJ1-1|.
TGTGCCAGCAGTTCTTCCCTGTTGGCGAACACTGAAGCTTTCTTT
CASSSSLLANTEAFF
>TRBV20-1|.|TRBJ1-1|.
TGCAGTGCTAGGAATCCGCAGGGCCCTGAAGCTTTCTTT
CSARNPQGPEAFF
>TRBV5-8|.|TRBJ1-5|TRBD1
TGTGCCAGCAGCTTGTGGGGGGGACAGTATAGCAATCAGCCCCAGCATTTT
CASSLWGGQYSNQPQHF
>TRBV28|once|TRBJ2-4|.
TGTGCCATCTCCCCCCCGGGACCGGACATTCAGTACTTC
CAISPPGPDIQYF
>TRBV12-3/TRBV12-4|.|TRBJ2-1|TRBD2
TGTGCCAGCAGCCCGGCCCGGGGGGGGACCGATGAGCAGTTCTTC
CASSPARGGTDEQFF
>TRBV25-1|.|TRBJ2-1|.
TGTGCCAGCAGCCACCAGGGAGAGTACTACAATGAGCAGTTCTTC
CASSHQGEYYNEQFF
>TRBV12-3/TRBV12-4|few|TRBJ2-5|.
TGTGCCAGCAGTTTACGAGAAGAGACCCAGTACTTC
CASSLREETQYF
>TRBV5-4|.|TRBJ2-3|TRBD2
TGTGCCAGCAGCTCTTCTAGCGGGAGCACAGATACGCAGTATTTT
CASSSSSGSTDTQYF
>TRBV1|once|TRBJ1-2|.
TGCACCAGCAGCCAAGATCGGCAGGACTATGGCTACACCTTC
CTSSQDRQDYGYTF
>TRBV20-1|.|TRBJ1-5|.
TGCAGTGCTAGAGATCTAAGGGGCCATCAGCCCCAGCATTTT
CSARDLRGHQPQHF
>TRBV5-4|.|TRBJ2-6|.
TGTGCCAGCAGCCGGTTTGGGGGAATAGTTCTATCTGGGGCCAACGTCCTGACTTTC
CASSRFGGIVLSGANVLTF
>TRBV30|.|TRBJ2-7|TRBD2
TGTGCCTGGCGCTCCCGGACTAGTAACCACGAGCAGTACTTC
CAWRSRTSNHEQYF
>TRBV30|.|TRBJ2-2|.
TGTGCCTGGAAAATAAGACAGCCGAACACCGGGGAGCTGTTTTTT
CAWKIRQPNTGELFF
>TRBV30|.|TRBJ1-5|.
TGTGCCTGGAGTGGGGGGGAGTCGCAGCCCCAGCATTTT
CAWSGGESQPQHF
>TRBV12-3/TRBV12-4|.|TRBJ1-4|.
TGTGCCAGCAGCCTAGACAGGATCAGTGAAAAACTGTTTTTT
CASSLDRISEKLFF
>TRBV20-1|.|TRBJ2-3|TRBD1
TGCAGTGCTCGACTGACAGGGGGCAGGGGAGATACGCAGTATTTT
CSARLTGGRGDTQYF
>TRBV20-1|.|TRBJ2-4|.
TGCAGTGCTAGAACAGCCGGGGACCGGAAAAACATTCAGTACTTC
CSARTAGDRKNIQYF
>TRBV7-2|.|TRBJ2-1|.
TGTGCCAGCAGCTTCGATCACCCGGGTCACAATGAGCAGTTCTTC
CASSFDHPGHNEQFF
>TRBV20-1|.|TRBJ1-4|.
TGCAGTGCTAGACGTACTAATGAAAAACTGTTTTTT
CSARRTNEKLFF
>TRBV29-1|once|TRBJ2-7|TRBD2
TGCAGCGTGAGGAACACTAGCGCCCGCTCCTACGAGCAGTACTTC
CSVRNTSARSYEQYF
>TRBV18|.|TRBJ2-1|TRBD1
TGTGCCAGCTCACCAAACAGGGGAGTGACCTACAATGAGCAGTTCTTC
CASSPNRGVTYNEQFF
>TRBV29-1|.|TRBJ2-2|.
TGCAGCGTCCTCGTTCTGGGGGACACCGGGGAGCTGTTTTTT
CSVLVLGDTGELFF
>TRBV20-1|once|TRBJ2-2|TRBD2
TGCAGTGCCTCCGACCGACTAGCGGGGGGGCTTGCCGGGGAGCTGTTTTTT
CSASDRLAGGLAGELFF
>TRBV18|.|TRBJ2-7|.
TGTGCCAGCTCACCACAATCAATCGCCTCCTACGAGCAGTACTTC
CASSPQSIASYEQYF
>TRBV29-1|.|TRBJ1-1|.
TGCAGCGTAGGGATTGTGAACACTGAAGCTTTCTTT
CSVGIVNTEAFF
>TRBV6-5|.|TRBJ2-7|.
TGTGCCAGCGGGAGTGGGGCCCCCTACGAGCAGTACTTC
CASGSGAPYEQYF
>TRBV12-5|.|TRBJ2-7|.
TGTGCTAGTGCCCTGAGAGTTTACGAGCAGTACTTC
CASALRVYEQYF
>TRBV20-1|.|TRBJ2-5|.
TGCAGTGCTAGTCCCTTCGGCAGGGAAGAGACCCAGTACTTC
CSASPFGREETQYF
>TRBV7-9|.|TRBJ2-7|TRBD1
TGTGCCAGCAGCTTAGGAGGCTGGGACAGGGGGCACGAGCAGTACTTC
CASSLGGWDRGHEQYF
>TRBV12-3/TRBV12-4|.|TRBJ1-5|TRBD1
TGTGCCAGCAGGACAGGGTTTGACAATCAGCCCCAGCATTTT
CASRTGFDNQPQHF
>TRBV29-1|.|TRBJ2-7|TRBD2
TGCAGCGTTGTTAAACTAGCGGGAGGCGAGCAGTACTTC
CSVVKLAGGEQYF
>TRBV3-1|once|TRBJ1-5|.
TGTGCCAGCAGCCAGTTTGGTGATCAGCCCCAGCATTTT
CASSQFGDQPQHF
>TRBV9|.|TRBJ2-7|TRBD2
TGTGCCAGCAGCGTAGTGGGGACTAGCAACGAGCAGTACTTC
CASSVVGTSNEQYF
>TRBV29-1|.|TRBJ2-4|TRBD1
TGCAGCGGATGGACAGGACCCCTCTCGGACATTCAGTACTTC
CSGWTGPLSDIQYF
>TRBV5-1|.|TRBJ1-1|TRBD1
TGCGCCAGCAGCAGGACAGGGGCAGGGACTGAAGCTTTCTTT
CASSRTGAGTEAFF
>TRBV29-1|.|TRBJ1-1|TRBD1
TGCAGCGTGCTACCCGGACCGGGACAGGGCTCCCGGAGGACTGAAGCTTTCTTT
CSVLPGPGQGSRRTEAFF
>TRBV30|.|TRBJ1-2|TRBD1
TGTGCCTGGAGTCCCACGACAGGGGACAGCTATGGCTACACCTTC
CAWSPTTGDSYGYTF
>TRBV20-1|.|TRBJ1-1|.
TGCAGTGCTAGCAGGGTATCGGACACTGAAGCTTTCTTT
CSASRVSDTEAFF
>TRBV18|few|TRBJ2-7|TRBD1
TGTGCCAGCTCACCCCGACAGGGCAGCTCCTACGAGCAGTACTTC
CASSPRQGSSYEQYF
>TRBV29-1|.|TRBJ1-3|.
TGCAGCGTTGGGGGGTACGGAAACACCATATATTTT
CSVGGYGNTIYF
>TRBV3-1|.|TRBJ2-5|.
TGTGCCAGCAGCCCTAGTGTGGAGACCCAGTACTTC
CASSPSVETQYF
>TRBV18|once|TRBJ2-6|.
TGTGCCAGCTCACCGGCAGGGGCCGGCTCTGGGGCCAACGTCCTGACTTTC
CASSPAGAGSGANVLTF
>TRBV5-4|.|TRBJ2-1|TRBD2
TGTGCCAGCAGCTTGTTTCTAGCGGTAAACAATGAGCAGTTCTTC
CASSLFLAVNNEQFF